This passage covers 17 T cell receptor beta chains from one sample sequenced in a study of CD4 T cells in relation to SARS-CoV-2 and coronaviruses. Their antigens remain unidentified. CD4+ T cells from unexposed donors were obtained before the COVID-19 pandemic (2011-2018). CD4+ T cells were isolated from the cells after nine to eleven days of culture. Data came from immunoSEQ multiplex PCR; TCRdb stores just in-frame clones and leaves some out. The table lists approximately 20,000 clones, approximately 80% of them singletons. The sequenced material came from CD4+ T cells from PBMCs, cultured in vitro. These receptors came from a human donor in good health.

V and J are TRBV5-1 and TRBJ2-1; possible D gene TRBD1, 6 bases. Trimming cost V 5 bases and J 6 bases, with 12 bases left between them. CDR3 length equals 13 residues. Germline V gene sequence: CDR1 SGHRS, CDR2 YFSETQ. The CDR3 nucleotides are TGCGCCAGCAGTTCGGACAGTGTCAATGAGCAGTTCTTC. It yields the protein CASSSDSVNEQFF.

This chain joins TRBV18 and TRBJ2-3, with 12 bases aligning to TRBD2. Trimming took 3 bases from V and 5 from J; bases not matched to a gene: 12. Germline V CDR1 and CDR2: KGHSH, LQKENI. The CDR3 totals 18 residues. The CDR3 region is CASSPASLAGGRGDTQYF. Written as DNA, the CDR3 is TGTGCCAGCTCACCTGCTTCACTAGCGGGAGGTCGTGGAGATACGCAGTATTTT.

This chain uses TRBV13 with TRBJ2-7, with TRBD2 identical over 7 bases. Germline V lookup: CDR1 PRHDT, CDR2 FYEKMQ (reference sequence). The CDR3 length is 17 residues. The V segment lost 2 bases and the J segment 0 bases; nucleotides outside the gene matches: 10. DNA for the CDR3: TGTGCCAGCAGCTTAAGGGGCCTAGCGGATAGCTCCTACGAGCAGTACTTC. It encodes CASSLRGLADSSYEQYF.

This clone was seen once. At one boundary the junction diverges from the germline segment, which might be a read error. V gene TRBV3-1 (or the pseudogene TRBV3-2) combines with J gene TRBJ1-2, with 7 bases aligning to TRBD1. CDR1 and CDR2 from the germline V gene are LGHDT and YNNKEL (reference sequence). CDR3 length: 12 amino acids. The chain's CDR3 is CASSPLSGTVYF. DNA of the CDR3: TGTGCCAGCAGCCCCCTAAGCGGGACAGTTTACTTC.

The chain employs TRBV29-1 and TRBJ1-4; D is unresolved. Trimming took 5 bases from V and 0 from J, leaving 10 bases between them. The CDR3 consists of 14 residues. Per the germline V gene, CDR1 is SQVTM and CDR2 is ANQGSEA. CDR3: CSVSASATNEKLFF. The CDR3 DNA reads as TGCAGCGTTTCCGCCAGCGCAACTAATGAAAAACTGTTTTTT.

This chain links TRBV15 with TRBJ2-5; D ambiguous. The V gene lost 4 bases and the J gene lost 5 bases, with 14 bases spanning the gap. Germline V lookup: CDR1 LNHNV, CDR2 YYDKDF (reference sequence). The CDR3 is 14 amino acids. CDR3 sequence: CATSTNRNSETQYF. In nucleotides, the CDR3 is TGTGCCACCAGCACTAATAGGAATTCGGAGACCCAGTACTTC.

CDR3 DNA: TGTGCCAGCAGCCGGGTCTCTTCGGGAAAACTGTTTTTT. Translation gives CASSRVSSGKLFF. The chain uses TRBV11-2 and TRBJ1-4; D ambiguous. The germline gives CDR1 SGHAT, CDR2 FQNNGV. The V and J ends lost 5 bases and 10 bases respectively, with 14 bases between them. The CDR3 runs to 13 residues.

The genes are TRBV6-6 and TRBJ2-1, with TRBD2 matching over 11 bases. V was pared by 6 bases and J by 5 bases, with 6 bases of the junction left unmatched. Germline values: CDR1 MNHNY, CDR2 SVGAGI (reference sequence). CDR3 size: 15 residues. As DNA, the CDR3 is TGTGCCAGCAGCAGACTAGCGGGGACCCACAATGAGCAGTTCTTC. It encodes CASSRLAGTHNEQFF.

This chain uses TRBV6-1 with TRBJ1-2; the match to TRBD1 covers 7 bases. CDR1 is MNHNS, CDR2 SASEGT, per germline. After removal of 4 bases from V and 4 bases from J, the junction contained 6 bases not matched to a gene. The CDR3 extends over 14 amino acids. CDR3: CASSATGPGYGYTF. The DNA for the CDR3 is TGTGCCAGCAGTGCGACAGGGCCTGGCTATGGCTACACCTTC.

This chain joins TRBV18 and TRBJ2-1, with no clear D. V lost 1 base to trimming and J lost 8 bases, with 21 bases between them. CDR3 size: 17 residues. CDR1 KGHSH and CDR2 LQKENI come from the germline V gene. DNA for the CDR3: TGTGCCAGCTCACCACGAATTGCACGGAGTGGATTCGATGAGCAGTTCTTC. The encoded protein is CASSPRIARSGFDEQFF.

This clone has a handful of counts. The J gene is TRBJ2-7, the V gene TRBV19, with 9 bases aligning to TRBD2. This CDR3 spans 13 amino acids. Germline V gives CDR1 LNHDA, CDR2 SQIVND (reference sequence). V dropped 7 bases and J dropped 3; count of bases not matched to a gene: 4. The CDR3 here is CASTQTSGYEQYF. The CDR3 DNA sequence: TGTGCCAGTACTCAGACTAGCGGCTACGAGCAGTACTTC.

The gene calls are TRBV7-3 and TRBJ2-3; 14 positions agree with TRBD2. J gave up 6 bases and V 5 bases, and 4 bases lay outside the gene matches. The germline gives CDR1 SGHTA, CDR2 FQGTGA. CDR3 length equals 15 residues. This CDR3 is CASSPGLAGADTQYF. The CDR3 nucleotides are TGTGCCAGCAGCCCGGGACTAGCGGGAGCTGATACGCAGTATTTT.

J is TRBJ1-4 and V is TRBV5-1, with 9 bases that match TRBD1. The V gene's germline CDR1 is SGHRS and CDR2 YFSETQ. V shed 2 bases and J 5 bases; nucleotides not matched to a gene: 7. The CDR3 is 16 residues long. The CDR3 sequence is CASSFFSGTGNEKLFF. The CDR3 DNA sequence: TGCGCCAGCAGCTTCTTCTCGGGGACAGGGAATGAAAAACTGTTTTTT.

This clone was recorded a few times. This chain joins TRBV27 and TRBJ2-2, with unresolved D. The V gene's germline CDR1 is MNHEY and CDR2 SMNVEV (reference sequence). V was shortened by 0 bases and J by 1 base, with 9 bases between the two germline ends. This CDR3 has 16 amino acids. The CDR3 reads CASSLSNGWNTGELFF. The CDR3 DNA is TGTGCCAGCAGTTTATCGAACGGGTGGAACACCGGGGAGCTGTTTTTT.

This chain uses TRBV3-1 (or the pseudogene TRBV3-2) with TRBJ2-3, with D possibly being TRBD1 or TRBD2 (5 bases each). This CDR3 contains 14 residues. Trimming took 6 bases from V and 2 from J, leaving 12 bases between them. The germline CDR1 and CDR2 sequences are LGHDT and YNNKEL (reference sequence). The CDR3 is CASSGGIITDTQYF. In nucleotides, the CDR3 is TGTGCCAGCAGTGGGGGTATTATCACAGATACGCAGTATTTT.

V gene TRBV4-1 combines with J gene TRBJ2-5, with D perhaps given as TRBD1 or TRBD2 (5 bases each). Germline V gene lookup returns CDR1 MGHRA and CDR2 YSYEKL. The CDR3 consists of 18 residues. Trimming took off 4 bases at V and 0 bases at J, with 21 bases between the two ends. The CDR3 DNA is TGCGCCAGCAGCCTTCGCTGGGGGTCGGGACGAAACCAAGAGACCCAGTACTTC. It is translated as CASSLRWGSGRNQETQYF.

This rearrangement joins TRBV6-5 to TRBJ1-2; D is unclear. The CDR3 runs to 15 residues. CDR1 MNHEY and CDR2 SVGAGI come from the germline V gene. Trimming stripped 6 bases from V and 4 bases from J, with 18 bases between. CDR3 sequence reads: CASSNGRPGGYGYTF. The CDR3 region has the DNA TGTGCCAGCAGCAATGGCCGCCCGGGTGGCTATGGCTACACCTTC.